This T cell receptor (beta chain) was identified during a study of blood T cells in healthy people across ages. Study overall: About one barcoded beta molecule per two T cells was captured by template switching. Findings of the study overall: Older age coincided with a roughly linear decline in TCR beta diversity per million T cells. There were more naive CD4+ cells and higher diversity in long-lived donors than in aged donors.

In each sample, at least 6.5 million PBMCs were isolated. This clonotype was found many times. Its antigen is currently unknown. A J-beta primer mix and a sample-barcoded 5' primer were used in a second PCR of roughly 6 to 11 cycles. TCRdb reanalysed the 5' RACE reads using MiXCR and keeps one entry per CDR3 protein. The table has 1.5 million to 2 million distinct CDR3 sequences, about 30% seen once. This receptor was obtained from a woman aged 25-40 years in good health. The specimen was blood.

CDR3 DNA sequence: TGTGCCAGCAGTTTTAGGACAGACTCCTACGAGCAGTACTTC. Its translation: CASSFRTDSYEQYF. The J gene is TRBJ2-7, the V gene TRBV12-3 or TRBV12-4, with D possibly matching TRBD1 (6 bases). V was shortened by 3 bases and J by 0 bases, with 9 bases between the two germline ends. The CDR3 spans 14 residues.